This T cell receptor (beta chain) appears in the sequencing data of a study of chemoradiotherapy in HPV16-positive cancers. V shed 5 bases, J shed 6 bases, and the junction held 9 bases outside the gene matches. This CDR3 region has 17 residues. CDR1 is SGHTA, CDR2 FQGTGA, per germline. Repertoires were generated with immunoSEQ multiplex PCR, while TCRdb's copy carries only in-frame clones and drops some. The sample holds 2,000 or so clones; about 90% are singletons and the top ten take around 7.1%. J is TRBJ2-2 and V is TRBV7-3; 13 positions agree with TRBD2. The material was tumor tissue, obtained from a patient who underwent chemoradiotherapy. This receptor was identified in a human donor with HPV-associated anogenital cancer. In nucleotides, the CDR3 is TGTGCCAGCAGCCCCGAACTAGCGGGGGGGCCTGCCGGGGAGCTGTTTTTT. It specifies CASSPELAGGPAGELFF.